The entry that follows covers one T cell receptor beta chain sequence. No antigen is known for it. This entry comes from a study of cytomegalovirus exposure and HLA in healthy donors. General observations from the study: As a later analysis showed, a missense DCLRE1C variant was linked to trimming of TCR beta V- and J-genes. Indistinguishability led to the exclusion of some V segments, TRBV6-2 and TRBV6-3 included.

V lost 0 bases and J lost 1, with 9 bases in between. There are 16 residues in the CDR3. Per germline, CDR1 KGHSH and CDR2 LQKENI. PCR involved 60 Vbeta and 13 Jbeta primers. Sequencing used immunoSEQ multiplex PCR; TCRdb keeps in-frame clones, though not all of them. This table holds 150,000 or so clones, 75% to 80% found once. The sequence derives from a man in his forties or fifties in good health and CMV-seropositive. The sequenced material came from PBMCs. V and J are TRBV18 and TRBJ2-2; perhaps TRBD2 as D (6 bases). The CDR3 protein is CASSPPVGGNTGELFF. DNA of the CDR3: TGTGCCAGCTCACCACCGGTCGGGGGGAACACCGGGGAGCTGTTTTTT.